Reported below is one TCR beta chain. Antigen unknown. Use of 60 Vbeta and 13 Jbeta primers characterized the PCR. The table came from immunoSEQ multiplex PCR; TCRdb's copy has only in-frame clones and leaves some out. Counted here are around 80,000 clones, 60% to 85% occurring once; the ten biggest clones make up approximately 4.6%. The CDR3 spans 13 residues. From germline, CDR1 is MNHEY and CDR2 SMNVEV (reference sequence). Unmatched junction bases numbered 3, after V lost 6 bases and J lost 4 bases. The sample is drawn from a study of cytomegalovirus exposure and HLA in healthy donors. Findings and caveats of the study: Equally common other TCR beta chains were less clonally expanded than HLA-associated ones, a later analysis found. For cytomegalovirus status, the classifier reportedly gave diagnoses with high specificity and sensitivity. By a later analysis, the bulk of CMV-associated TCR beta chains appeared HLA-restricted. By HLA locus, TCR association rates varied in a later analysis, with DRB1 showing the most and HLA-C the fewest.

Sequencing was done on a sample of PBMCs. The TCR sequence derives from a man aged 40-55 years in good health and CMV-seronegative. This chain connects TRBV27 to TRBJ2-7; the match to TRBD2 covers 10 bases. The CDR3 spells CASRKREGYEQYF. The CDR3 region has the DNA TGTGCCAGCAGGAAGCGGGAGGGGTACGAGCAGTACTTC.